These 4 T cell receptor beta chains share one sample of origin, sequenced in a study of blood T cell repertoires in COVID-19. Assay: immunoSEQ multiplex PCR; the TCRdb copy retains only in-frame clones and omits some. The sample carries roughly 430,000 clones, about 88% recorded once. Sequencing input: PBMCs or T cells enriched from blood (not recorded which). Receptors originate from a woman younger than 35 who had been exposed to COVID-19.

This chain links TRBV18 with TRBJ2-1, with 10 bases that match TRBD1. The CDR3 has 15 amino acids. Germline lookup yields CDR1 KGHSH and CDR2 LQKENI. After removal of 8 bases from V and 5 bases from J, the junction contained 9 bases not matched to a gene. For the CDR3, the DNA is TGTGCCAGCCGAATGACAGGGGGCGGAAACAATGAGCAGTTCTTC. This encodes CASRMTGGGNNEQFF.

This clone has more than one count but fewer than ten. The V call is TRBV7-2, the J call TRBJ1-1, with a possible D match to TRBD1 (5 bases). The CDR3 totals 14 residues. Between the trimmed V and J ends, which lost 6 bases and 4 bases, there was a span of 15 bases. Germline values: CDR1 SGHTA, CDR2 FQGNSA. The CDR3 loop reads CASRSPGGGTEAFF. Here the CDR3 DNA reads TGTGCCAGCAGGAGCCCCGGGGGGGGCACTGAAGCTTTCTTT.

As DNA, the CDR3 is TGTGCCAGCAGCTTTTCTGTTAGCGGGAGGGCCGCAGATACGCAGTATTTT. Encoded protein: CASSFSVSGRAADTQYF. J is TRBJ2-3 and V is TRBV7-6, with TRBD2 matching over 11 bases. Germline CDR1 is SGHVS and CDR2 is FNYEAQ. The V gene end was trimmed by 3 bases and the J gene end by 4 bases; junction bases not matched to a gene: 9. The CDR3 consists of 17 residues.

The rearrangement joins TRBV5-6 to TRBJ2-3; 10 bases are a match to TRBD2. V was clipped by 1 base and J by 4 bases; unmatched bases: 3. This CDR3 has 15 amino acids. Germline assignment: CDR1 SGHDT and CDR2 YYEEEE. The CDR3 bases are TGTGCCAGCAGCTTGACTAGCGGGGCTCCAGATACGCAGTATTTT. It yields the protein CASSLTSGAPDTQYF.